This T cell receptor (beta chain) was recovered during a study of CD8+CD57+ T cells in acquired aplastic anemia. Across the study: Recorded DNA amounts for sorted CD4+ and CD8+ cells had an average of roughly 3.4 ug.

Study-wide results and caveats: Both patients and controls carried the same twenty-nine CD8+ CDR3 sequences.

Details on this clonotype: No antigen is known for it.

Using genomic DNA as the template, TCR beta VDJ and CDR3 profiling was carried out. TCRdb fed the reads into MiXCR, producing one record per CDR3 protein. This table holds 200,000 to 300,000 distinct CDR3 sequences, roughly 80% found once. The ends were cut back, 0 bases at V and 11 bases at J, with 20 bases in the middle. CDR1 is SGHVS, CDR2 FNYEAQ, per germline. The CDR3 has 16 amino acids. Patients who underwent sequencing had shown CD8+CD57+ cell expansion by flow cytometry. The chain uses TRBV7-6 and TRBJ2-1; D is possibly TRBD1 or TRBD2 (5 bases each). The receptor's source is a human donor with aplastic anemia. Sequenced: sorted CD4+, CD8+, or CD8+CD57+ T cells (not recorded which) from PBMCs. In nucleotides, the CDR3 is TGTGCCAGCAGCTTAGCCCACGGGGCGAAAGACACTCAGCAGTTCTTC. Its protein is CASSLAHGAKDTQQFF.